This T cell receptor (beta chain) appears in the sequencing data of a study of blood T cell repertoires in COVID-19. In the study overall: Sites in the United States, Italy and Spain provided acute and convalescent COVID-19 samples. T cells, B-cell-depleted T cells, or PBMCs supplied cDNA or gDNA.

Original processing notes: Amplifying reference gene primers gave estimates of nucleated cell counts. TCRdb's copy holds only in-frame clones and misses some; the assay was immunoSEQ multiplex PCR. V and J calls and clone size are those listed in that table; D and trimming were worked out from the DNA. The table includes hundreds of thousands of clones, 75% to 90% detected once. This clone came up a few times. Germline CDR1 SGHAT, CDR2 FQNNGV. This CDR3 is built from 17 residues. The V gene lost 5 bases and the J gene lost 7 bases, with 21 bases spanning the gap. Material: peripheral blood. The clonotype comes from a woman between 18 and 29 years old with acute or convalescent COVID-19. V gene TRBV11-2 combines with J gene TRBJ1-6; D is perhaps TRBD1 (5 bases). The CDR3 loop reads CASSPLTGWAINSPLHF. CDR3 bases: TGTGCCAGCAGCCCCCTTACAGGATGGGCAATCAATTCACCCCTCCACTTT.